The 5 T cell receptor beta chains in this list originate from one sample, sequenced in a study of vaccination and CD4 T cells after COVID-19. TCRdb independently ran MiXCR on the PCR reads; one entry per CDR3 protein. In the table there are around 20,000 distinct CDR3 sequences, roughly two thirds of which are singletons. The material was CD4+ T cells from blood, obtained after SARS-CoV-2 vaccination. These receptors came from a human donor who had recovered from COVID-19.

This clonotype was detected a few times. The chain employs TRBV2 and TRBJ1-5, with D unresolved. Germline CDR1 is SNHLY and CDR2 is FYNNEI. Trimming removed 4 bases from V and 4 bases from J, with 8 bases in between. This CDR3 is built from 13 residues. The CDR3 protein is CASSARINQPQHF. The DNA for the CDR3 is TGTGCCAGCAGTGCCAGGATAAATCAGCCCCAGCATTTT.

This rearrangement joins TRBV6-5 to TRBJ1-4, with D unresolved. CDR1 is MNHEY, CDR2 SVGAGI, per germline. This CDR3 has 14 amino acids. V was cut by 4 bases and J by 7 bases, with 13 bases left in between. CDR3 DNA: TGTGCCAGCAGTTCCCAAGGATCGCTTGAAAAACTGTTTTTT. Its protein product is CASSSQGSLEKLFF.

The CDR3 is CASMPSGTSYEQYF. CDR3 bases: TGTGCCAGCATGCCCAGCGGGACCTCCTACGAGCAGTACTTC. The V and J genes are TRBV6-1 and TRBJ2-7, with 7 bases identical to TRBD2. The J segment lost 0 bases and the V segment lost 7 bases, leaving 6 bases of the junction unmatched. This CDR3 has 14 amino acids. Germline V gene lookup returns CDR1 MNHNS and CDR2 SASEGT.

This chain links TRBV20-1 with TRBJ1-1, with 8 positions matching TRBD1. Germline assignment: CDR1 DFQATT and CDR2 SNEGSKA (reference sequence). The CDR3 covers 13 residues. V gave up 6 bases and J gave up 2 bases; unmatched junction bases: 5. This chain's CDR3 is CSALTGANTEAFF. CDR3 nucleotides: TGCAGTGCCCTGACAGGGGCAAACACTGAAGCTTTCTTT.

The chain is built from TRBV20-1 and TRBJ2-5; 7 nucleotides line up with TRBD2. The CDR3 covers 14 residues. The ends lost 5 bases at V and 2 bases at J; junction bases unmatched: 8. Germline-derived CDR1 and CDR2 are DFQATT and SNEGSKA (reference sequence). In DNA form, the CDR3 reads TGCAGTGCTGGGGTTCCGGGACTACAAGAGACCCAGTACTTC. The encoded protein is CSAGVPGLQETQYF.